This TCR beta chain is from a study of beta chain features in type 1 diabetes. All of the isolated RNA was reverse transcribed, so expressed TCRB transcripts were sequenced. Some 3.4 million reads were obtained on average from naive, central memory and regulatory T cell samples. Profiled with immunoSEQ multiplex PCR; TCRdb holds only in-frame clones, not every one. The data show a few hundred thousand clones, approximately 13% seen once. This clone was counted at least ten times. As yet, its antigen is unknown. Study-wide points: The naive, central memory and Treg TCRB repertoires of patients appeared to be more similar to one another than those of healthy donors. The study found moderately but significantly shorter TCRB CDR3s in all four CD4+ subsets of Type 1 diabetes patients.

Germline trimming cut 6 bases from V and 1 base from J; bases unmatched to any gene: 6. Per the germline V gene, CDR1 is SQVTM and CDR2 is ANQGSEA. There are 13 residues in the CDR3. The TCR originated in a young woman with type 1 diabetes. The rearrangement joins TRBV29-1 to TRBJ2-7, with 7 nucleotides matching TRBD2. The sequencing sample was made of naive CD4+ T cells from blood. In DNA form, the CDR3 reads TGCAGCGTCACTAGCGCGAATTCCTACGAGCAGTACTTC. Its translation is CSVTSANSYEQYF.